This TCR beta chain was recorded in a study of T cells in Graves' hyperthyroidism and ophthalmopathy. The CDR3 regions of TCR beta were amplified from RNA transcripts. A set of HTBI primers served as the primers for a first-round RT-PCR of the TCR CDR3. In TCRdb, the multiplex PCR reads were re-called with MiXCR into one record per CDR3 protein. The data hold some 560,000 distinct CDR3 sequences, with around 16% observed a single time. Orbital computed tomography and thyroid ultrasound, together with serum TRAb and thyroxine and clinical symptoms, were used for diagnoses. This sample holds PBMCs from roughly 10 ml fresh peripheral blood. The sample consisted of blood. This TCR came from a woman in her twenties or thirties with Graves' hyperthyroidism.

Written as DNA, the CDR3 is TGCGGCGGGGGACAGGGCCTCGCCGAGCAGTACTTC. It is translated as CGGGQGLAEQYF. The chain recombines TRBV29-1 with TRBJ2-7, with 9 nucleotides matching TRBD1. The CDR3 is 12 residues long. The germline CDR1 and CDR2 sequences are SQVTM and ANQGSEA.